The 25 T cell receptor beta chains listed next were all sequenced from one sample in a study of blood T cells in healthy people across ages. A second PCR, run for about 7 to 12 cycles, used a sample-barcoded 5' primer plus a J-beta primer mix. Each CDR3 protein is one row after TCRdb ran MiXCR on the 5' RACE reads. The sample consists of 1.5 million to 2 million distinct CDR3 sequences, 28% of them appearing once. The sequencing input was blood. The receptors were sampled from a woman under 40 in good health.

This clonotype was counted at least ten times. This chain connects TRBV19 to TRBJ2-1; maybe TRBD1 (6 bases). There are 18 residues in the CDR3. The V end was cut by 5 bases, the J end by 1 base, with 21 bases between. Per the germline V gene, CDR1 is LNHDA and CDR2 is SQIVND (reference sequence). The CDR3 loop is CASSPAPIQGFSYNEQFF. The CDR3 nucleotides are TGTGCCAGTAGTCCCGCCCCCATACAGGGCTTTTCCTACAATGAGCAGTTCTTC.

The chain has TRBV6-2 or TRBV6-3 and TRBJ1-5; D possibly corresponds to TRBD1 (5 bases). The ends were cut back, 6 bases at V and 6 bases at J, with 18 bases in the middle. CDR3 length: 15 residues. Germline CDR1 reads MNHEY; CDR2 reads SVGEGT. The CDR3 bases are TGTGCCAGCAGCCCCGACAGAGACCGGAGTCAGCCCCAGCATTTT. This gives the protein CASSPDRDRSQPQHF.

This clonotype was detected only a few times. V gene TRBV7-2 combines with J gene TRBJ1-5, with TRBD1 as a possible D gene (5 bases). Trimming removed 6 bases from V and 6 bases from J, with 18 bases in between. Germline V lookup: CDR1 SGHTA, CDR2 FQGNSA. This CDR3 contains 15 residues. The CDR3 protein is CASSFSVRGVQPQHF. The CDR3 region has the DNA TGTGCCAGCAGTTTTAGTGTTAGAGGGGTTCAGCCCCAGCATTTT. The full variable domain, in which reference TRBV7-2 and TRBJ1-5 provide the parts outside the CDR3, is GAGVSQSPSNKVTEKGKDVELRCDPISGHTALYWYRQSLGQGLEFLIYFQGNSAPDKSGLPSDRFSAERTGGSVSTLTIQRTQQEDSAVYLCASSFSVRGVQPQHFGDGTRLSIL.

This clonotype was detected only a few times. The chain recombines TRBV6-6 with TRBJ2-7; TRBD1 is a possible D gene (5 bases). The CDR3 contains 17 residues. Trimming pared 0 bases from V and 0 bases from J, leaving 15 bases between. Germline CDR1 is MNHNY and CDR2 is SVGAGI (reference sequence). As DNA, the CDR3 is TGTGCCAGCAGTTACTCCTTAGATAGGACACTCTCCTACGAGCAGTACTTC. Protein sequence: CASSYSLDRTLSYEQYF.

This clonotype was observed a few times. The chain links TRBV4-2 to TRBJ2-5; 10 nucleotides align to TRBD2. Germline V gene lookup returns CDR1 LGHNA and CDR2 YNFKEQ. Trimming cost V 8 bases and J 2 bases; bases outside gene matches: 8. The CDR3 has 15 residues. CDR3 loop: CASSRPTSGQETQYF. The CDR3 DNA reads TGTGCCAGCTCCCGACCGACTAGCGGGCAAGAGACCCAGTACTTC.

The sample holds a few counts of this clonotype. The chain employs TRBV20-1 and TRBJ1-2; D gene uncertain. The CDR3 has 12 residues. Germline V gene data show CDR1 as DFQATT and CDR2 as SNEGSKA (reference sequence). The germline V and J ends were trimmed by 0 bases and 4 bases, with 6 bases remaining between them. The CDR3 coding sequence is TGCAGTGCTAGAGATCACGGCTATGGCTACACCTTC. Its translation is CSARDHGYGYTF.

The chain recombines TRBV4-1 with TRBJ2-7; unclear D gene. The CDR3 has 15 residues. CDR1 is MGHRA, CDR2 YSYEKL, per germline. Trimming took 0 bases from V and 0 from J, leaving 9 bases between them. As DNA, the CDR3 is TGCGCCAGCAGCCAAGAGAGTGATCCCTCCTACGAGCAGTACTTC. Translation: CASSQESDPSYEQYF.

Of note for this clonotype: Compared with germline, one end of the junction differs, possibly owing to a read error. The chain has TRBV5-1 and TRBJ1-6; D ambiguous. Germline V gene sequence: CDR1 SGHRS, CDR2 YFSETQ. The CDR3 consists of 15 residues. This CDR3 reads CASRATETGISPRHF. CDR3 nucleotide sequence: TGCGCCAGCAGGGCTACCGAGACGGGGATTTCACCCCGCCACTTT.

The table lists this clonotype with a few counts. The chain recombines TRBV9 with TRBJ2-1, with 8 bases that match TRBD2. This CDR3 comprises 17 residues. V was clipped by 4 bases and J by 0 bases; unmatched bases: 9. The germline gives CDR1 SGDLS, CDR2 YYNGEE. The CDR3 reads CASSSPRGGSSYNEQFF. In DNA form, the CDR3 reads TGTGCCAGCAGCTCTCCCCGGGGGGGGAGCTCCTACAATGAGCAGTTCTTC.

This clonotype was seen many times. This chain links TRBV20-1 with TRBJ2-5, with 10 bases that match TRBD2. V trimming: 6 bases; J trimming: 0 bases; junction bases outside the gene matches: 7. This CDR3 spans 15 amino acids. The germline V gene encodes CDR1 DFQATT and CDR2 SNEGSKA (reference sequence). The CDR3 spells CSASPGTSDQETQYF. The CDR3 DNA follows: TGCAGTGCCTCCCCCGGGACTAGCGACCAAGAGACCCAGTACTTC.

CDR3 sequence: CASNTTGATGEQYF. In nucleotides, the CDR3 is TGTGCCAGCAATACGACAGGGGCCACCGGGGAGCAGTACTTC. V usage is TRBV2 and J usage is TRBJ2-7, with 8 bases that match TRBD1. The V and J ends lost 7 bases and 7 bases, in that order; junction bases with no gene match: 12. The CDR3 contains 14 residues. Germline lookup yields CDR1 SNHLY and CDR2 FYNNEI. Looking up the rest from reference TRBV2 and TRBJ2-7 gives the full variable domain: EPEVTQTPSHQVTQMGQEVILRCVPISNHLYFYWYRQILGQKVEFLVSFYNNEISEKSEIFDDQFSVERPDGSNFTLKIRSTKLEDSAMYFCASNTTGATGEQYFGPGTRLTVT.

This clonotype occurred a few times. The rearrangement joins TRBV2 to TRBJ1-5; tentatively, D is TRBD1 (5 bases). V was pared by 7 bases and J by 2 bases, with 12 bases between. This CDR3 is built from 14 residues. The V gene's germline CDR1 is SNHLY and CDR2 FYNNEI. CDR3 bases: TGTGCCAGCAACCCTCGGGGGGGCAATCAGCCCCAGCATTTT. As protein: CASNPRGGNQPQHF.

This clonotype was picked up many times. V gene TRBV7-9 combines with J gene TRBJ2-7, with no clear D. Trimming removed 4 bases at V and 3 bases at J, with 19 bases between. Per germline, CDR1 SEHNR and CDR2 FQNEAQ (reference sequence). The CDR3 is 16 residues long. The CDR3 region is CASSSPELGGRYEQYF. In nucleotides, the CDR3 is TGTGCCAGCAGCTCCCCGGAGTTGGGTGGGCGCTACGAGCAGTACTTC.

This clonotype came up a few times. The rearrangement links TRBV10-3 to TRBJ2-5; D gene uncertain. This CDR3 spans 14 amino acids. V shed 4 bases and J shed 0 bases, with 9 bases lying between them. Germline V CDR1 and CDR2: ENHRY, SYGVKD. CDR3 nucleotide sequence: TGTGCCATCAGTGGGTACACCTACCAAGAGACCCAGTACTTC. Encoded protein: CAISGYTYQETQYF.

The chain recombines TRBV7-3 with TRBJ2-7; D possibly corresponds to TRBD2 (6 bases). Deletions cut 1 base from V and 7 bases from J, with 17 bases between. The germline CDR1 and CDR2 sequences are SGHTA and FQGTGA. The CDR3 totals 15 residues. CDR3 region: CASSLRGGGNREQYF. The CDR3 nucleotides are TGTGCCAGCAGCTTAAGAGGTGGGGGGAATAGGGAGCAGTACTTC.

The chain has TRBV10-3 and TRBJ1-2, with D tentatively TRBD1 (6 bases). This CDR3 is 14 amino acids long. Germline loops: CDR1 ENHRY, CDR2 SYGVKD. V lost 6 bases to trimming and J lost 8 bases, with 19 bases between them. The CDR3 coding sequence is TGTGCCATCAGGGCCACATACAGGGCGGAAGGCTACACCTTC. It translates to CAIRATYRAEGYTF.

About this clonotype: Germline and junction disagree at one end, which may indicate a read error. The rearrangement joins TRBV7-2 to TRBJ2-5; 8 positions match TRBD1. The CDR3 covers 12 residues. Germline CDR1 is SGHTA and CDR2 is FQGNSA. The CDR3 DNA reads as TGTGTCAGCAGGGGGCGGCAAGAGACCCAGTACTTC. This translates into CVSRGRQETQYF.

This CDR3 reads CATSDYCRSVREQYF. For the CDR3, the DNA is TGTGCCACCAGTGATTACTGCAGGTCGGTCCGCGAGCAGTACTTC. This chain joins TRBV24-1 and TRBJ2-7, with unresolved D. Trimming cost V 2 bases and J 6 bases, with 16 bases left between them. CDR3 size: 15 residues. Per the germline V gene, CDR1 is KGHDR and CDR2 is SFDVKD.

The rearrangement uses TRBV6-1 and TRBJ1-5; D might be TRBD1 (5 bases). This CDR3 comprises 19 residues. Germline assignment: CDR1 MNHNS and CDR2 SASEGT. Trimming shortened V by 6 bases and J by 2 bases, and 26 bases separated the two germline ends. The CDR3 protein is CASSLQRDPKLTGNQPQHF. The DNA for the CDR3 is TGTGCCAGCAGCCTCCAAAGGGACCCAAAACTAACGGGCAATCAGCCCCAGCATTTT.

This clonotype has only a few counts. The gene calls are TRBV20-1 and TRBJ2-3, with 11 bases matching TRBD2. V lost 5 bases and J lost 2; bases outside the gene matches: 6. Germline values: CDR1 DFQATT, CDR2 SNEGSKA (reference sequence). The CDR3 sequence is 15 residues long. The CDR3 coding sequence is TGCAGTGCTGATAGCGGGAGGGACTTCACAGATACGCAGTATTTT. Translating gives CSADSGRDFTDTQYF.

This clonotype occurred many times. The gene calls are TRBV5-1 and TRBJ2-7; TRBD1 is a possible D gene (6 bases). Germline values: CDR1 SGHRS, CDR2 YFSETQ. Trimming left V 4 bases short and J 7 bases short, with 15 bases between. This CDR3 contains 13 residues. The CDR3 DNA reads TGCGCCAGCAGCCTACAGGGAGAGGATGAGCAGTACTTC. Its translation is CASSLQGEDEQYF.

The V gene is TRBV20-1, the J gene TRBJ1-4, with D perhaps TRBD1 (5 bases). V gave up 6 bases and J gave up 4 bases, with 12 bases separating them. CDR1 and CDR2 (germline): DFQATT, SNEGSKA (reference sequence). This CDR3 has 13 residues. The CDR3 DNA is TGCAGTGCCTACAGCGGGGGTAATGAAAAACTGTTTTTT. This gives the protein CSAYSGGNEKLFF.

As for this clonotype: This may be a read error, as it is one base from a much larger clone. This chain connects TRBV12-3 or TRBV12-4 to TRBJ2-4; tentative D call: TRBD2 (5 bases). The CDR3 extends over 14 amino acids. V lost 4 bases and J lost 13, with 20 bases in between. The CDR3 region is CASSYGVSSDEQYF. The CDR3 DNA follows: TGTGCCAGCAGTTACGGGGTGTCATCGGATGAGCAGTACTTC.

Regarding this clonotype: Given a much more abundant clone one base away, this may be a read error. The CDR3 sequence is CASSPRRGRGETQYF. The CDR3 DNA reads as TGCGCCAGCAGCCCTCGGCGGGGGCGAGGGGAGACCCAGTACTTC. The chain uses TRBV5-1 and TRBJ2-5; a possible D gene is TRBD2 (7 bases). Germline values: CDR1 SGHRS, CDR2 YFSETQ. This CDR3 comprises 15 residues. V was trimmed by 4 bases and J by 5 bases, leaving 18 bases between them.

The chain has TRBV10-3 and TRBJ1-2; 7 bases are a match to TRBD1. Germline V gene lookup returns CDR1 ENHRY and CDR2 SYGVKD. This CDR3 has 14 residues. Unmatched junction bases numbered 6, after V lost 6 bases and J lost 2 bases. The CDR3 DNA reads TGTGCCATCAGGGATGACAGGGCGAACTATGGCTACACCTTC. Translating gives CAIRDDRANYGYTF.